Listed below are T cell receptor beta chains from one sample, sequenced in a study of cytomegalovirus exposure and HLA in healthy donors. TCRdb's table, derived via immunoSEQ multiplex PCR, lists solely in-frame clones and lacks some. The sample holds some 240,000 clones, roughly 84% seen once. Sequencing was carried out using PBMCs. These receptors were taken from a woman under 30 in good health and CMV-seropositive. The CDR3 runs from the conserved cysteine through the conserved F or W. D genes are given only for firm matches. A row's size may be missing; if present it is once, few, many or a size class.

V gene	J gene	D gene	clone size	CDR3 protein	CDR3 DNA
TRBV20-1	TRBJ2-1	.	.	CSASGSGEQFF	TGCAGTGCTAGCGGCTCAGGAGAGCAGTTCTTC
TRBV5-1	TRBJ2-1	TRBD2	.	CASSYAGTSGRSPSYNEQFF	TGCGCCAGCAGCTACGCCGGGACTAGCGGGAGGAGTCCCTCCTACAATGAGCAGTTCTTC
TRBV30	TRBJ2-5	TRBD1	.	CAWSVIGLTGGFETQYF	TGTGCCTGGAGTGTAATTGGGCTGACAGGGGGGTTTGAGACCCAGTACTTC
TRBV29-1	TRBJ2-1	TRBD2	.	CSALGPSGSMNEQFF	TGCAGCGCGTTGGGTCCTAGCGGGAGTATGAATGAGCAGTTCTTC
TRBV6-6	TRBJ2-7	TRBD2	.	CASRLAGGPYEQYF	TGTGCCAGCAGACTAGCGGGAGGACCCTACGAGCAGTACTTC
TRBV19	TRBJ1-5	.	.	CASSFRGNQPQHF	TGTGCCAGTAGTTTCAGGGGCAATCAGCCCCAGCATTTT
TRBV27	TRBJ2-1	TRBD2	once	CASSPGTSAHNEQFF	TGTGCCAGCAGCCCCGGGACTAGCGCCCACAATGAGCAGTTCTTC
TRBV10-3	TRBJ2-2	.	.	CAITPDEARDGGELFF	TGTGCCATCACCCCCGACGAGGCGCGGGACGGCGGGGAGCTGTTTTTT
TRBV27	TRBJ1-5	.	.	CASSFRESNQPQHF	TGTGCCAGCAGTTTTAGAGAGAGCAATCAGCCCCAGCATTTT
TRBV27	TRBJ2-7	.	.	CASSAKLTYEQYF	TGTGCCAGCAGTGCCAAACTAACCTACGAGCAGTACTTC
TRBV2	TRBJ2-7	TRBD1	.	CASSADRGNEQYF	TGTGCCAGCAGCGCGGACAGGGGCAACGAGCAGTATTTC
TRBV2	TRBJ2-5	TRBD2	.	CASSDPTSGPETQYF	TGTGCCAGCAGTGACCCGACTAGCGGTCCGGAGACCCAGTACTTC
TRBV27	TRBJ1-5	.	.	CASNRWQPQHF	TGTGCCAGCAACCGGTGGCAGCCCCAGCATTTT
TRBV6-4	TRBJ2-2	.	.	CASSRQNTGELFF	TGTGCCAGCAGCCGACAGAACACCGGGGAGCTGTTTTTT
TRBV5-1	TRBJ2-7	.	.	CASSLAGRVRDEQYF	TGCGCCAGCAGCTTGGCCGGTCGGGTCCGGGACGAGCAGTACTTC
TRBV19	TRBJ2-5	.	.	CASNPPQETQYF	TGTGCCAGTAATCCTCCCCAAGAGACCCAGTACTTC
TRBV21-1	TRBJ2-7	.	.	CASSKAMEGRTYEQYF	TGTGCCAGCAGCAAAGCAATGGAGGGGCGAACCTACGAGCAGTACTTC
TRBV5-1	TRBJ2-1	TRBD2	.	CASTLRLAGEAEQFF	TGCGCCAGCACCTTGAGGTTAGCGGGAGAAGCCGAGCAGTTCTTC
TRBV13	TRBJ2-1	TRBD2	.	CASRELAASYNEQFF	TGTGCCAGCAGGGAACTAGCGGCATCCTACAATGAGCAGTTCTTC
TRBV5-1	TRBJ2-1	.	.	CASSLDWSSYNEQFF	TGCGCCAGCAGCTTGGACTGGAGCTCCTACAATGAGCAGTTCTTC
TRBV18	TRBJ2-7	TRBD1	.	CASSDRGWGPRRTYEQYF	TGTGCCAGCTCAGACAGGGGTTGGGGGCCTAGGCGGACCTACGAGCAGTACTTC
TRBV5-4	TRBJ2-7	TRBD2	.	CASSGGLANTYEQYF	TGTGCCAGCAGCGGGGGACTAGCGAACACCTACGAGCAGTACTTC
TRBV6-6	TRBJ2-7	TRBD2	.	CASTHLAGLSSYEQYF	TGTGCCAGCACACACTTAGCGGGACTGAGCTCCTACGAGCAGTACTTC
TRBV2	TRBJ1-1	.	.	CASSVSRGPTEAFF	TGTGCCAGCAGTGTCTCCAGAGGGCCCACTGAAGCTTTCTTT
TRBV19	TRBJ1-2	TRBD1	.	CASMEGTGYGYTF	TGTGCCAGTATGGAGGGGACAGGCTATGGCTACACCTTC
TRBV9	TRBJ2-3	TRBD2	.	CASSVDQRGSTDTQYF	TGTGCCAGCAGCGTAGACCAGCGGGGGTCCACAGATACGCAGTATTTT
TRBV2	TRBJ2-3	.	.	CASNEAGEDTQYF	TGTGCCAGCAATGAAGCAGGGGAAGATACGCAGTATTTT
TRBV5-1	TRBJ2-7	.	.	CASSLIELDEQYF	TGCGCCAGCAGCTTGATTGAGTTGGACGAGCAGTACTTC
TRBV4-1	TRBJ2-2	TRBD2	.	CASSQELAGGPNTGELFF	TGCGCCAGCAGCCAGGAACTAGCGGGAGGGCCTAACACCGGGGAGCTGTTTTTT
TRBV9	TRBJ2-5	TRBD1	.	CASSDPRDRGLGETQYF	TGTGCCAGCAGCGATCCCCGGGACAGGGGACTGGGAGAGACCCAGTACTTC
TRBV30	TRBJ2-1	TRBD2	.	CAWTLAGGGNEQFF	TGTGCCTGGACGCTAGCGGGAGGTGGCAATGAGCAGTTCTTC
TRBV19	TRBJ1-1	.	.	CASSLGGRGTEAFF	TGTGCCAGTAGTTTGGGGGGGCGCGGAACTGAAGCTTTCTTT
TRBV10-3	TRBJ2-7	TRBD1	.	CAISTGTGSYEQYF	TGTGCCATCAGTACCGGGACAGGTTCCTACGAGCAGTACTTC
TRBV2	TRBJ2-7	.	.	CASTRLTGSYEQYF	TGTGCCAGCACGCGTCTCACCGGGAGCTACGAGCAGTACTTC
TRBV27	TRBJ2-3	.	.	CASSPRGTDTQYF	TGTGCCAGCAGTCCGCGGGGAACAGATACGCAGTATTTT
TRBV7-9	TRBJ1-2	.	.	CASSLSGGNYGYTF	TGTGCCAGCAGCTTATCCGGGGGGAACTATGGCTACACCTTC
TRBV11-2	TRBJ2-5	TRBD2	.	CASSLPGAGGRETQYF	TGTGCCAGCAGCTTACCTGGGGCGGGAGGGAGGGAGACCCAGTACTTC
TRBV9	TRBJ1-1	.	.	CASSPGGGEAFF	TGTGCCAGCAGCCCGGGTGGGGGGGAAGCTTTCTTT
TRBV10-3	TRBJ1-1	.	few	CAISAGAGTEAFF	TGTGCCATCAGCGCGGGCGCGGGCACTGAAGCTTTCTTT
TRBV19	TRBJ2-1	TRBD2	.	CASSITSGKGNEQFF	TGTGCCAGTAGTATAACTAGCGGGAAGGGTAATGAGCAGTTCTTC
TRBV9	TRBJ1-1	.	.	CASSVAIMGGNTEAFF	TGTGCCAGCAGCGTAGCTATCATGGGAGGGAACACTGAAGCTTTCTTT
TRBV6-6	TRBJ2-7	TRBD1	.	CASSPGQRPHYEQYF	TGTGCCAGCAGTCCGGGACAGAGGCCCCACTACGAGCAGTACTTC
TRBV4-1	TRBJ2-1	TRBD2	.	CASSQVKLAGGNEQFF	TGCGCCAGCAGCCAAGTAAAACTAGCGGGAGGAAATGAGCAGTTCTTC
TRBV2	TRBJ2-5	TRBD2	.	CASRKERGLEETQYF	TGTGCCAGCAGGAAGGAGCGGGGCCTCGAAGAGACCCAGTACTTC
TRBV5-1	TRBJ2-1	TRBD2	once	CASSPRLAGLSLSYNEQFF	TGCGCCAGCAGTCCAAGACTAGCGGGACTCTCCCTCTCCTACAATGAGCAGTTCTTC
TRBV27	TRBJ2-7	TRBD1	.	CASSLGQGNEQYF	TGTGCCAGCAGTCTAGGACAGGGAAACGAGCAGTACTTC
TRBV27	TRBJ2-7	TRBD1	.	CASSPSGGGQGEQYF	TGTGCCAGCAGTCCCTCGGGGGGGGGACAGGGGGAGCAGTACTTC
TRBV10-3	TRBJ1-5	.	many	CAIREQKDQPQHF	TGTGCCATCAGAGAACAGAAGGATCAGCCCCAGCATTTT
TRBV19	TRBJ1-1	.	.	CASSLPGNTEAFF	TGTGCCAGTAGTCTCCCAGGGAACACTGAAGCTTTCTTT
TRBV5-6	TRBJ2-2	TRBD2	.	CASSLLAGGPRELFF	TGTGCCAGCAGCTTGCTGGCGGGAGGGCCTAGGGAGCTGTTTTTT
TRBV5-1	TRBJ2-7	TRBD2	.	CASSSGGRAYEQYF	TGCGCCAGCAGCAGCGGAGGGAGGGCCTACGAGCAGTACTTC
TRBV19	TRBJ2-4	TRBD1	.	CASSKDRGNIQYF	TGTGCCAGTAGTAAAGACAGGGGGAACATTCAGTACTTC
TRBV27	TRBJ1-2	TRBD1	.	CASSSTPGQGRNYGYTF	TGTGCCAGCAGTTCGACGCCAGGACAGGGCCGGAACTATGGCTACACCTTC
TRBV9	TRBJ1-2	.	few	CASSFNSGVGGYTF	TGTGCCAGCAGCTTTAATTCAGGGGTCGGTGGCTACACCTTC
TRBV11-2	TRBJ2-7	TRBD2	.	CASSLRLAGDYEQYF	TGTGCCAGCAGCCTTCGACTAGCGGGGGACTACGAGCAGTACTTC
TRBV7-2	TRBJ1-5	.	.	CASSLGAGEYQPQHF	TGTGCCAGCAGCTTAGGGGCAGGGGAGTATCAGCCCCAGCATTTT
TRBV6-1	TRBJ2-3	.	once	CASCVSRRSSTDTQYF	TGTGCCAGCTGTGTATCGCGGCGGTCTAGCACAGATACGCAGTATTTT
TRBV27	TRBJ2-5	TRBD1	.	CASSSFSLGGEETQYF	TGTGCCAGCAGTTCATTCTCACTAGGGGGCGAGGAGACCCAGTACTTC
TRBV5-1	TRBJ2-7	.	.	CASSLGQTSTYEQYF	TGCGCCAGCAGCTTGGGACAGACATCCACCTACGAGCAGTACTTC
TRBV10-2	TRBJ1-5	.	.	CASSEARGWGQPQHF	TGCGCCAGCAGTGAGGCCAGGGGATGGGGGCAGCCCCAGCATTTT